This TCR beta chain appears in the sequencing data of a study of T cell responses to AZD1222 COVID-19 vaccine. Germline V gives CDR1 MNHEY, CDR2 SVGAGI. After removal of 5 bases from V and 1 base from J, the junction contained 7 bases not matched to a gene. CDR3 length equals 15 residues. Overall study results and limits: Repertoires were sampled only after the peak T cell response. Reports say nearly half of spike-specific TCRs go after unmutated variant regions. Spike-specific TCR breadth rose after two AZD1222 doses, and depth rose as well.

On this clone: The antigen remains undetermined.

TCRdb's table, derived via immunoSEQ multiplex PCR, lists solely in-frame clones and lacks some. The data show fewer than 85,000 clones, 90% to 95% seen once. The rearrangement uses TRBV6-5 and TRBJ1-2; 7 bases agree with TRBD1. The starting material was peripheral blood, obtained on day 0 of MenACWY control vaccination. The TCR originated in an adult in good health. The CDR3 nucleotides read TGTGCCAGCAGTCCACAGGGGACGGGTAACTATGGCTACACCTTC. It yields the protein CASSPQGTGNYGYTF.